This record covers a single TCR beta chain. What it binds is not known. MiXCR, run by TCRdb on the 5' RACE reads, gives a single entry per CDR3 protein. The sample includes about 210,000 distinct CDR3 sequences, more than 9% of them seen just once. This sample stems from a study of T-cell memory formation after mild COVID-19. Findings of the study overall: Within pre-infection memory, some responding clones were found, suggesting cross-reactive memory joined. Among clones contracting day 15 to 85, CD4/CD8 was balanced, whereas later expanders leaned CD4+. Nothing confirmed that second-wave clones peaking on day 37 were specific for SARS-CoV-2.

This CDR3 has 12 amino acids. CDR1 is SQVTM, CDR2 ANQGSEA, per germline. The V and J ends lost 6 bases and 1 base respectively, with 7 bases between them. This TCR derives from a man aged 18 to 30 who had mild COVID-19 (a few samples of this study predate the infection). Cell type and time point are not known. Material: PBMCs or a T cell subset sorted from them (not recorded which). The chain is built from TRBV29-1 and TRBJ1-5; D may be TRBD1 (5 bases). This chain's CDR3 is CSVRQSNQPQHF. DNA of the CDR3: TGCAGCGTCAGACAGAGCAATCAGCCCCAGCATTTT.